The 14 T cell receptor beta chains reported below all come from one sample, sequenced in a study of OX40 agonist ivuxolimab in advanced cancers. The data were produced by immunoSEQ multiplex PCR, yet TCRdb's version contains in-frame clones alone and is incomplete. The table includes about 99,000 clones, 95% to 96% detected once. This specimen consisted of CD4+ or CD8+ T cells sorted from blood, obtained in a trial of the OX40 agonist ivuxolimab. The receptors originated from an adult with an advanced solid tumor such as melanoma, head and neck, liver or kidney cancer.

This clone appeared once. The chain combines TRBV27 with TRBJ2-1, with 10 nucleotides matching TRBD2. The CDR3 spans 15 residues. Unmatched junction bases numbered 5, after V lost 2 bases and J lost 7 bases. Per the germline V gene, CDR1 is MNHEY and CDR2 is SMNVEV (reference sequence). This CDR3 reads CASSLGLAGVNEQFF. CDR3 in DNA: TGTGCCAGCAGTTTAGGGCTAGCGGGAGTTAATGAGCAGTTCTTC.

The CDR3 sequence: CAISEPGTAYYEQYF. The CDR3 DNA is TGTGCCATCAGTGAGCCCGGGACAGCCTACTACGAGCAGTACTTC. The chain uses TRBV10-3 and TRBJ2-7; 7 bases are shared with TRBD1. This CDR3 comprises 15 residues. The V and J ends lost 2 bases and 3 bases, in that order; junction bases with no gene match: 7. In germline, CDR1 is ENHRY, CDR2 SYGVKD.

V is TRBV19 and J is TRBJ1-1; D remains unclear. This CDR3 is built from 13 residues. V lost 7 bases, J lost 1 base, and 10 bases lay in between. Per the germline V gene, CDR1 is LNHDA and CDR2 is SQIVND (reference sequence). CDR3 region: CASTLSGNTEAFF. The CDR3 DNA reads TGTGCCAGTACCTTATCCGGGAACACTGAAGCTTTCTTT. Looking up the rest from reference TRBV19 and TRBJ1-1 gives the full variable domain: DGGITQSPKYLFRKEGQNVTLSCEQNLNHDAMYWYRQDPGQGLRLIYYSQIVNDFQKGDIAEGYSVSREKKESFPLTVTSAQKNPTAFYLCASTLSGNTEAFFGQGTRLTVV.

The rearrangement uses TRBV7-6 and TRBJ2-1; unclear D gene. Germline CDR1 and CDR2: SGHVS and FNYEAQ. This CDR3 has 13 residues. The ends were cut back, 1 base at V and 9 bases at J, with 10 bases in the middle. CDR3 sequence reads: CASSLGDLGEQFF. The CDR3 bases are TGTGCCAGCAGCTTAGGTGACTTGGGTGAGCAGTTCTTC.

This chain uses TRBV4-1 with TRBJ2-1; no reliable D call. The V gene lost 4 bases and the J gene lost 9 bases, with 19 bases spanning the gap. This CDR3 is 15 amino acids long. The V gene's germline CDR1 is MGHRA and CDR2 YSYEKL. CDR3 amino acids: CASSPSGSPSGEQFF. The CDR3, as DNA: TGCGCCAGCAGCCCCTCGGGCAGCCCATCGGGTGAGCAGTTCTTC.

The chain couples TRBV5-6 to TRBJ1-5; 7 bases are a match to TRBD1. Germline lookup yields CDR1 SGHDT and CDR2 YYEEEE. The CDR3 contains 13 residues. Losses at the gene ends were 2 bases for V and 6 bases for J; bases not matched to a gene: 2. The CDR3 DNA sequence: TGTGCCAGCAGCTTTGCAGGGGGTCAGCCCCAGCATTTT. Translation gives CASSFAGGQPQHF. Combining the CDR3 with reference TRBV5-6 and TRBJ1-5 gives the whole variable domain DAGVTQSPTHLIKTRGQQVTLRCSPKSGHDTVSWYQQALGQGPQFIFQYYEEEERQRGNFPDRFSGHQFPNYSSELNVNALLLGDSALYLCASSFAGGQPQHFGDGTRLSIL.

Here the CDR3 DNA reads TGTGCCAGCAGCGCGACAGGCGACTATGGCTACACCTTC. Translated: CASSATGDYGYTF. The genes are TRBV11-2 and TRBJ1-2, with D perhaps TRBD1 (6 bases). There are 13 residues in the CDR3. The germline V gene has CDR1 SGHAT and CDR2 FQNNGV. V was cut by 5 bases and J by 3 bases, with 10 bases left in between.

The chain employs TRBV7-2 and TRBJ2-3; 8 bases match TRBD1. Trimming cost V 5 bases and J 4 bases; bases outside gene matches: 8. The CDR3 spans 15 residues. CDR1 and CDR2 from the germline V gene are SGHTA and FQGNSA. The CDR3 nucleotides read TGTGCCAGCAGCCCCCTCGCAGGGGGCGCAGATACGCAGTATTTT. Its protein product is CASSPLAGGADTQYF.

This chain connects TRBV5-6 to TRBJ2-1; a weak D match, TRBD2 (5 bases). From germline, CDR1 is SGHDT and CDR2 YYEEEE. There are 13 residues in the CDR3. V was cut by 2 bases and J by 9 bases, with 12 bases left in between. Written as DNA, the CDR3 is TGTGCCAGCAGCTTCCTCTCCCGGGGTGAGCAGTTCTTC. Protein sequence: CASSFLSRGEQFF.

Here the CDR3 reads CASSSGRLYGYTF. CDR3 nucleotide sequence: TGTGCCAGCAGTTCAGGCAGGCTCTATGGCTACACCTTC. V is TRBV27 and J is TRBJ1-2; D not resolved. With 4 bases removed from V and 4 bases from J, the gap between germline ends came to 10 bases. The germline gives CDR1 MNHEY, CDR2 SMNVEV (reference sequence). The length of the CDR3 is 13 residues.

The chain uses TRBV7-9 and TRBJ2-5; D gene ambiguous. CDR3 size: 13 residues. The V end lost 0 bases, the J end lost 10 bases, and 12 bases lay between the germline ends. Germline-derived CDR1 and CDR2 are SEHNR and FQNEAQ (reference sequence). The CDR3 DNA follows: TGTGCCAGCAGCTTAGCTCCGGGTATTGACCAGTACTTC. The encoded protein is CASSLAPGIDQYF.

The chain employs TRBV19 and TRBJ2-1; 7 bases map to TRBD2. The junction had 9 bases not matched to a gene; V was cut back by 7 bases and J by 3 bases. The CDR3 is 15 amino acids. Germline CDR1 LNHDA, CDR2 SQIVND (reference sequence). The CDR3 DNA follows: TGTGCCAGTACTCTTACTAGCGACCTCTACAATGAGCAGTTCTTC. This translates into CASTLTSDLYNEQFF. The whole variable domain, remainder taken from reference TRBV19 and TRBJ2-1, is DGGITQSPKYLFRKEGQNVTLSCEQNLNHDAMYWYRQDPGQGLRLIYYSQIVNDFQKGDIAEGYSVSREKKESFPLTVTSAQKNPTAFYLCASTLTSDLYNEQFFGPGTRLTVL.

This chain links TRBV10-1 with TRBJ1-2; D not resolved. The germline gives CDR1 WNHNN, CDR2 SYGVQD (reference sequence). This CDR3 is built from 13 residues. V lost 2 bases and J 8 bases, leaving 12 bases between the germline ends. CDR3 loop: CASSERLGGGYTF. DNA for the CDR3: TGCGCCAGCAGTGAGAGACTCGGCGGAGGCTACACCTTC.

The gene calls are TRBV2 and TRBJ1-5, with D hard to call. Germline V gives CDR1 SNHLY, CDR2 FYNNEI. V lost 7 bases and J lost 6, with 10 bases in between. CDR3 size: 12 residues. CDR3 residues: CASKEKRQPQHF. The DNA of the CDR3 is TGTGCCAGCAAGGAAAAACGTCAGCCCCAGCATTTT.